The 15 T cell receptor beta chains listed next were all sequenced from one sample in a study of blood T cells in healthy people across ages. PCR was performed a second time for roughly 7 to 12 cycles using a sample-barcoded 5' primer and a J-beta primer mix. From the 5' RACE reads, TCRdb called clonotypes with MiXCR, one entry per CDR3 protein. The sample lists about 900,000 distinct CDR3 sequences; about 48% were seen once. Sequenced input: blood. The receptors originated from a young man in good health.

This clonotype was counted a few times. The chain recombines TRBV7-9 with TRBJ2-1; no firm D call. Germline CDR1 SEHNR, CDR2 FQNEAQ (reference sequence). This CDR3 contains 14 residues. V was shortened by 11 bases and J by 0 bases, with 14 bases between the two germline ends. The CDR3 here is CAGTPLGSYNEQFF. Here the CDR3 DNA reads TGTGCCGGAACCCCGCTGGGCTCCTACAATGAGCAGTTCTTC.

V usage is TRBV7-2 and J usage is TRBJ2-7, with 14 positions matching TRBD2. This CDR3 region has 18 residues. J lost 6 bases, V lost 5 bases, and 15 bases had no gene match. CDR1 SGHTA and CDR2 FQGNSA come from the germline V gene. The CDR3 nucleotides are TGTGCCAGCAGCCCACGGACTAGCGGGGGGCTTCACTTTGTCGAGCAGTACTTC. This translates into CASSPRTSGGLHFVEQYF.

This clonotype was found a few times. CDR3 sequence: CASSYSRQENSPLHF. The CDR3 nucleotides are TGTGCCAGCAGTTACTCCCGCCAAGAGAATTCACCCCTCCACTTT. The chain recombines TRBV6-2 or TRBV6-3 with TRBJ1-6; D uncertain. The germline gives CDR1 MNHEY, CDR2 SVGEGT. The CDR3 contains 15 residues. Trimming took off 0 bases at V and 7 bases at J, with 10 bases between the two ends.

The CDR3 spells CAISAPGGSNEQYF. Here the CDR3 DNA reads TGTGCCATCAGTGCGCCAGGGGGATCGAACGAGCAGTACTTC. The chain is built from TRBV10-3 and TRBJ2-5, with 7 bases aligning to TRBD1. The tail of the sequence fits TRBJ2-7 better, so the J call may be wrong. In germline, CDR1 is ENHRY, CDR2 SYGVKD. The CDR3 loop spans 14 amino acids.

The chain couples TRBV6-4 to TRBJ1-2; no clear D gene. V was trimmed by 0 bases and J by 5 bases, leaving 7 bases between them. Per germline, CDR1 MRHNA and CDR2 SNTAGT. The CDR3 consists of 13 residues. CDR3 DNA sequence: TGTGCCAGCAGTGACTCCCCCGGGTATGGCTACACCTTC. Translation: CASSDSPGYGYTF.

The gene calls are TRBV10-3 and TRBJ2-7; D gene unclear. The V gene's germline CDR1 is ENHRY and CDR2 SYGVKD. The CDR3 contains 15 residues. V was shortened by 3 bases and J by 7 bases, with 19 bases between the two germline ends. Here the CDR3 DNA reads TGTGCCATCAGTGAAGTCCTCGGGCAGTACAATGAGCAGTACTTC. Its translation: CAISEVLGQYNEQYF.

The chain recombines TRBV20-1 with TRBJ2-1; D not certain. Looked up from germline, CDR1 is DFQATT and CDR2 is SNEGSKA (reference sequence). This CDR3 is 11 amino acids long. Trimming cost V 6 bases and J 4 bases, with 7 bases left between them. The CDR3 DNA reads TGCAGTGCCAGCAGGTACAATGAGCAGTTCTTC. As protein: CSASRYNEQFF.

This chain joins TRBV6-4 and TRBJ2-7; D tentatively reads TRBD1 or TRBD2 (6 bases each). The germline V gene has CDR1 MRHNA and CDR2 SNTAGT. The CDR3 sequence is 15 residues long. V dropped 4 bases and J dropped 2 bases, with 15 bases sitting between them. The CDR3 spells CASSARAGEAYEQYF. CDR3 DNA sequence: TGTGCCAGCAGTGCTCGAGCAGGGGAGGCCTACGAGCAGTACTTC.

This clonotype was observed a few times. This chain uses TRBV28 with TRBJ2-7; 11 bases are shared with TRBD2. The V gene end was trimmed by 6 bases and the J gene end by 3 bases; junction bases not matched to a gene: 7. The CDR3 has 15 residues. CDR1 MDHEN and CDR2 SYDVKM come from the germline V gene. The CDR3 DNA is TGTGCCAGCAGCCGTAGACTAGCGGGGAACTACGAGCAGTACTTC. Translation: CASSRRLAGNYEQYF.

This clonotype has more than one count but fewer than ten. The CDR3 protein is CASSQMGAYNEQFF. CDR3 DNA: TGTGCCAGCAGCCAAATGGGGGCCTACAATGAGCAGTTCTTC. The chain recombines TRBV4-2 with TRBJ2-1; D may be TRBD1 or TRBD2 (5 bases each). The CDR3 is 14 residues long. Per germline, CDR1 LGHNA and CDR2 YNFKEQ. V shed 2 bases and J shed 2 bases, with 7 bases lying between them.

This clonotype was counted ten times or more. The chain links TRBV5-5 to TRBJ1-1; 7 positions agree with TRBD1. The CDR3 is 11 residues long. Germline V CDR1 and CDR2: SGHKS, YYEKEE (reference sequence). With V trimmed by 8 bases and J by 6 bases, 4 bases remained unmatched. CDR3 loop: CASTQGAEAFF. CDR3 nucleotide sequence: TGTGCCAGTACTCAGGGGGCTGAAGCTTTCTTT.

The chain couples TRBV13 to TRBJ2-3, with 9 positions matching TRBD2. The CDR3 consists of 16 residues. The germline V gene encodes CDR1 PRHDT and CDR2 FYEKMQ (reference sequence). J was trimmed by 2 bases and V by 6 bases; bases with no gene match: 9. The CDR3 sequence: CASRFHSGGITDTQYF. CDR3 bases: TGTGCCAGCAGATTTCACAGCGGGGGGATCACAGATACGCAGTATTTT.

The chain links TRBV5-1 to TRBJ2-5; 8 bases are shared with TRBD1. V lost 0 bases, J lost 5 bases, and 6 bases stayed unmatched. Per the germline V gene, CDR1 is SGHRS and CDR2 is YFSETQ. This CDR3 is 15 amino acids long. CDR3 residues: CASSLGGDRRETQYF. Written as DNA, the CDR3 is TGCGCCAGCAGCTTGGGGGGGGACAGGCGGGAGACCCAGTACTTC.

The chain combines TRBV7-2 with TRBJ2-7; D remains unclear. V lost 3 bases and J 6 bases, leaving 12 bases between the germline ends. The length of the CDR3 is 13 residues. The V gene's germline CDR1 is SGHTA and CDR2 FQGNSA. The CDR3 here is CASSFDLRAEQYF. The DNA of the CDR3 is TGTGCCAGCAGCTTTGATTTAAGGGCCGAGCAGTACTTC.

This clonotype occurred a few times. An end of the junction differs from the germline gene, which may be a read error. Written as DNA, the CDR3 is TGTGCTAGCAGCTCTATTCAGGGAGCCCAGTACTTC. Translating gives CASSSIQGAQYF. The chain is built from TRBV7-7 and TRBJ2-5; D tentatively reads TRBD1 or TRBD2 (5 bases each). Germline CDR1 is SSHAT and CDR2 is FNYEAQ (reference sequence). The CDR3 spans 12 residues.